This TCR beta chain was recorded in a study of beta chain features in type 1 diabetes. Study-level information: When patients were set against healthy donors, age, gender and cell yields were similar. Examined across all samples were some 99 million sorted cells.

V lost 2 bases, J lost 9 bases, and 14 bases lay in between. The CDR3 is 14 amino acids. CDR1 and CDR2 from the germline V gene are MGHRA and YSYEKL. Sorted populations were all over 98% pure. Expressed TCRB transcripts got sequenced, as all isolated RNA was reverse transcribed. Using immunoSEQ multiplex PCR, the repertoire was profiled, and TCRdb retains in-frame clones only, with some absent. The table has 350,000 to 400,000 clones, more than 13% seen once. The sequencing sample was made of naive CD4+ T cells from blood. V gene TRBV4-1 combines with J gene TRBJ2-4; no firm D call. This TCR derives from a woman younger than 35 in good health. CDR3 sequence reads: CASSQLTQWSIQYF. The CDR3 nucleotides read TGCGCCAGCAGCCAACTGACTCAATGGAGCATTCAGTACTTC.